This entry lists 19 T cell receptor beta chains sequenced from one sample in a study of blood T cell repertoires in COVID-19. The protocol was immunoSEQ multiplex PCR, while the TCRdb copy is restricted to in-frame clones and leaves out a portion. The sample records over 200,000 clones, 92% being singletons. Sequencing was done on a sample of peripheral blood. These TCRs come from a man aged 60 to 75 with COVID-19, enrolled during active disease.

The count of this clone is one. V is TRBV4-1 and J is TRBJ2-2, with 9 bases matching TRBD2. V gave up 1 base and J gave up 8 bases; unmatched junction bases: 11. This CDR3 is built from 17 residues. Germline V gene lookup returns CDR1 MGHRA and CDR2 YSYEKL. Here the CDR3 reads CASSQGSRLAVPGELFF. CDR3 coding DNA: TGCGCCAGCAGCCAAGGGTCGCGACTAGCGGTCCCTGGGGAGCTGTTTTTT.

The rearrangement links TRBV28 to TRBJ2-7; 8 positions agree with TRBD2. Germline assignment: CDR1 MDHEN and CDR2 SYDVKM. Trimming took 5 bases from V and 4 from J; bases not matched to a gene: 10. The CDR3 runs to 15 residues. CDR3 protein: CASSRSGRRVYEQYF. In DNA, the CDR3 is TGTGCCAGCAGTCGGAGCGGGAGAAGGGTGTACGAGCAGTACTTC.

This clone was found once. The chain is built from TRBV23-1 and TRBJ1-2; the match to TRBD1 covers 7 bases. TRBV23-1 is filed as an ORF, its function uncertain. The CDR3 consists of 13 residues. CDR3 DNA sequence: TGCGTCCAGGGGGACACCGTAAACTATGGCTACACCTTC. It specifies CVQGDTVNYGYTF.

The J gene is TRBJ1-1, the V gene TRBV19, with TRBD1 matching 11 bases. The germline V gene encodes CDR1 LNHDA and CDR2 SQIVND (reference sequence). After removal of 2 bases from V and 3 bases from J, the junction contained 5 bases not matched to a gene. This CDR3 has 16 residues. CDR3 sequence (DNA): TGTGCCAGTAGTATACGGGACAGGGGGGGTGACACTGAAGCTTTCTTT. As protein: CASSIRDRGGDTEAFF.

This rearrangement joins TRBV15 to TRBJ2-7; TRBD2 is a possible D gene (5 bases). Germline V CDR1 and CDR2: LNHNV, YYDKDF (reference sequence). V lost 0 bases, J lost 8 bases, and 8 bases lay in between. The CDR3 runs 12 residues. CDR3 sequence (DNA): TGTGCCACCAGCAGAGATACCGGGAAGCAGTACTTC. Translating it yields CATSRDTGKQYF.

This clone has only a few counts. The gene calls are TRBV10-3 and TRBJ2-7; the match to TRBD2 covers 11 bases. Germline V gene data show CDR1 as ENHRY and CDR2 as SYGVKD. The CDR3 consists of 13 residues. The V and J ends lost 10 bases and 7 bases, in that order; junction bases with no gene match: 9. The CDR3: CATTLAGVGEQYF. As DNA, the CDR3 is TGTGCCACCACACTAGCGGGAGTGGGTGAGCAGTACTTC.

CDR3 in DNA: TGTGCCAGCAGTTTATCGGCTAGCCCATACAATGAGCAGTTCTTC. This encodes CASSLSASPYNEQFF. V gene TRBV27 combines with J gene TRBJ2-1, with D possibly being TRBD2 (5 bases). The CDR3 consists of 15 residues. Germline-derived CDR1 and CDR2 are MNHEY and SMNVEV (reference sequence). The ends were cut back, 0 bases at V and 4 bases at J, with 10 bases in the middle.

The chain's CDR3 is CASSSPGRGYEQYF. In DNA, the CDR3 is TGTGCCAGCAGCTCACCGGGCCGGGGCTACGAGCAGTACTTC. The chain carries TRBV6-6 and TRBJ2-7, with a weak D call TRBD2 (5 bases). The CDR3 sequence is 14 residues long. In germline, CDR1 is MNHNY, CDR2 SVGAGI (reference sequence). V gave up 6 bases and J gave up 3 bases, with 15 bases separating them.

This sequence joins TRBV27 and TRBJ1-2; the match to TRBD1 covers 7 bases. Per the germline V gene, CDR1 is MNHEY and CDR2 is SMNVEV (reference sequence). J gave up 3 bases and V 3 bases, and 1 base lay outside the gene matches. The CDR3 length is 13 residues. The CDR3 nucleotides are TGTGCCAGCAGTTTTACAGGGGACTATGGCTACACCTTC. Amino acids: CASSFTGDYGYTF.

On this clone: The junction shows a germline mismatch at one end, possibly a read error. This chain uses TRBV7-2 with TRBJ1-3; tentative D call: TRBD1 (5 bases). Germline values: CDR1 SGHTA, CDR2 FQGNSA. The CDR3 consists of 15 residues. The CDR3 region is CASSLAGPTGNTIYF. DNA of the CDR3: TGTGCCAGCAGCCTAGCGGGGCCCACTGGAAACACCATATATTTT.

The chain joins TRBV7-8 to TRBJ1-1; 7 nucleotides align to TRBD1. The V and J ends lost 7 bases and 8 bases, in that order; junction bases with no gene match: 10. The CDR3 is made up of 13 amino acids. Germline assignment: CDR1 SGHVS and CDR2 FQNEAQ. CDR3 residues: CASILTGQQEAFF. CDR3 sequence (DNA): TGTGCCAGCATTTTGACGGGACAGCAGGAAGCTTTCTTT. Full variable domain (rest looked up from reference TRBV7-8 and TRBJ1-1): GAGVSQSPRYKVAKRGQDVALRCDPISGHVSLFWYQQALGQGPEFLTYFQNEAQLDKSGLPSDRFFAERPEGSVSTLKIQRTQQEDSAVYLCASILTGQQEAFFGQGTRLTVV.

The CDR3 loop reads CASSPRTGGYEKLFF. Written as DNA, the CDR3 is TGTGCCAGCAGTCCCCGGACAGGGGGCTATGAAAAACTGTTTTTT. V usage is TRBV6-6 and J usage is TRBJ1-4, with 11 nucleotides matching TRBD1. V lost 5 bases to trimming and J lost 6 bases; unmatched junction nucleotides: 5. The CDR3 contains 15 residues. Germline values: CDR1 MNHNY, CDR2 SVGAGI (reference sequence).

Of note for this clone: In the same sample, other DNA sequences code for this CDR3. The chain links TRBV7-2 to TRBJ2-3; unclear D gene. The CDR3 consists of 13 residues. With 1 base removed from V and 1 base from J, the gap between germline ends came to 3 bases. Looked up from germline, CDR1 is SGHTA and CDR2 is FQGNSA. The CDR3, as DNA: TGTGCCAGCAGCTTAGGCGGCACAGATACGCAGTATTTT. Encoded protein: CASSLGGTDTQYF.

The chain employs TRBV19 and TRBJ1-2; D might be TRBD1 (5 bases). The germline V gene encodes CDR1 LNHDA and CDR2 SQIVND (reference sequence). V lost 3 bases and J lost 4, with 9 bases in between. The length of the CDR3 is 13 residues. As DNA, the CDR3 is TGTGCCAGTAGTATTCAGGGCGTCTATGGCTACACCTTC. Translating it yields CASSIQGVYGYTF.

The CDR3 protein is CASSQSEARTTVKETQYF. The CDR3 DNA sequence: TGTGCCAGCAGCCAGAGTGAGGCCAGGACAACCGTAAAAGAGACCCAGTACTTC. This chain links TRBV14 with TRBJ2-5; a possible D gene is TRBD1 (5 bases). Germline-derived CDR1 and CDR2 are SGHDN and FVKESK. The CDR3 contains 18 residues. V was clipped by 3 bases and J by 3 bases, with 23 bases between them.

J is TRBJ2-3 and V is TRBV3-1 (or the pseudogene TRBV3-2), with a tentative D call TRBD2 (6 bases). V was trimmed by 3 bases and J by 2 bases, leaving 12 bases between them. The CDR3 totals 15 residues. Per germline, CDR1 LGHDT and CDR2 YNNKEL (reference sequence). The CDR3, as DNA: TGTGCCAGCAGCCATTTTGCGGGGAACACAGATACGCAGTATTTT. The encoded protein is CASSHFAGNTDTQYF.

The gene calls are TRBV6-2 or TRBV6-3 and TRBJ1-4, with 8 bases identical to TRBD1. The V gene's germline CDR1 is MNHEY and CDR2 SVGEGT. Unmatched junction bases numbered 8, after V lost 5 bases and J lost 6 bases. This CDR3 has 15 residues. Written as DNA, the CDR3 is TGTGCCAGCAGTCGCGCCGGGACAGGCGATGAAAAACTGTTTTTT. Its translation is CASSRAGTGDEKLFF.

The CDR3 DNA reads TGCGCCAGCAGTGATTCTTGGGGGAGGATCTCTGGAAACACCATATATTTT. It is translated as CASSDSWGRISGNTIYF. The chain uses TRBV10-2 and TRBJ1-3; D is possibly TRBD1 (5 bases). Germline loops: CDR1 WSHSY, CDR2 SAAADI. The CDR3 covers 17 residues. Trimming took 3 bases from V and 0 from J, leaving 15 bases between them.

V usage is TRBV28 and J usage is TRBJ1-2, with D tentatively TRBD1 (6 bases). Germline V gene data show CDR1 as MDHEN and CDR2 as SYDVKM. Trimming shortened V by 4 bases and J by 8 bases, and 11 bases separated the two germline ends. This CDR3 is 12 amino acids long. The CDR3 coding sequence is TGTGCCAGCAGTTCCAGACAGGACGGCTACACCTTC. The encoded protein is CASSSRQDGYTF.